Listed below are T cell receptor beta chains from one sample, sequenced in a study of blood T cell repertoires in COVID-19. The protocol was immunoSEQ multiplex PCR, while the TCRdb copy is restricted to in-frame clones and leaves out a portion. The sample shows under 200,000 clones, over 75% of them seen only once. The specimen sequenced was PBMCs or T cells enriched from blood (not recorded which). The receptors come from a woman in her 50s who had recovered from COVID-19. CDR3s include the opening cysteine and the closing phenylalanine or tryptophan. Each record gives: CDR3 DNA, CDR3 protein, clone size, V gene, D gene, J gene. A D gene is named only where the DNA matches it firmly. Clone size appears in some rows only: once, few, many, or a class for an expanded clone.

cdr3_nt: TGTGCCAGCAGTGAATTAGGGACAGGGAACTACGAGCAGTACTTC; cdr3_aa: CASSELGTGNYEQYF; clone_size: NA; v_call: TRBV6-1; d_call: TRBD1; j_call: TRBJ2-7
cdr3_nt: TGCAGCGTTGAAACACCGGGACAGGGGGCGAGAGATACGCAGTATTTT; cdr3_aa: CSVETPGQGARDTQYF; clone_size: NA; v_call: TRBV29-1; d_call: TRBD1; j_call: TRBJ2-3
cdr3_nt: TGTGCCAGCAGCTTGGGGGAGTACGGGGATACGCAGTATTTT; cdr3_aa: CASSLGEYGDTQYF; clone_size: NA; v_call: TRBV5-5; d_call: NA; j_call: TRBJ2-3
cdr3_nt: TGTGCCAGCAGTCCCGGAGGGGCAGTGAACACTGAAGCTTTCTTT; cdr3_aa: CASSPGGAVNTEAFF; clone_size: NA; v_call: TRBV6-5; d_call: NA; j_call: TRBJ1-1
cdr3_nt: TGTGCCAGCAGCTCCGGACAGAGGATGACCTACGAGCAGTACTTC; cdr3_aa: CASSSGQRMTYEQYF; clone_size: NA; v_call: TRBV7-9; d_call: NA; j_call: TRBJ2-7
cdr3_nt: TGCGCCAGCAGCCAACCATGGGCAGGGGGCTCCTACGAGCAGTACTTC; cdr3_aa: CASSQPWAGGSYEQYF; clone_size: NA; v_call: TRBV4-1; d_call: TRBD1; j_call: TRBJ2-7
cdr3_nt: TGCGCCAGCAGCTTGGCCAAAGACAGGGGCTCCGGGGAGCTGTTTTTT; cdr3_aa: CASSLAKDRGSGELFF; clone_size: NA; v_call: TRBV5-1; d_call: TRBD1; j_call: TRBJ2-2
cdr3_nt: TGTGCCAGCAGCTTATTACGGGGGGGCGTTGAAGCTTTCTTT; cdr3_aa: CASSLLRGGVEAFF; clone_size: NA; v_call: TRBV7-9; d_call: NA; j_call: TRBJ1-1
cdr3_nt: TGTGCCACCAGTGATTTTACGGCTAGCGAAGGAGAGCAGTTCTTC; cdr3_aa: CATSDFTASEGEQFF; clone_size: NA; v_call: TRBV24-1; d_call: NA; j_call: TRBJ2-1
cdr3_nt: TGTGCCAGCAGCCAAGATAGCGGGAGGAGCTCCTACGAGCAGTACTTC; cdr3_aa: CASSQDSGRSSYEQYF; clone_size: NA; v_call: TRBV4-2; d_call: TRBD2; j_call: TRBJ2-7
cdr3_nt: TGTGCCAGCAGGACACAGGGGGCGACTGAAGCTTTCTTT; cdr3_aa: CASRTQGATEAFF; clone_size: NA; v_call: TRBV7-2; d_call: TRBD1; j_call: TRBJ1-1
cdr3_nt: TGTGCCTGGATCAAGCGGGGATACACAGATACGCAGTATTTT; cdr3_aa: CAWIKRGYTDTQYF; clone_size: NA; v_call: TRBV30; d_call: TRBD2; j_call: TRBJ2-3
cdr3_nt: TGCGCCAGCAGCTTGGCAGGGGTTGGAAACACCATATATTTT; cdr3_aa: CASSLAGVGNTIYF; clone_size: NA; v_call: TRBV5-1; d_call: NA; j_call: TRBJ1-3
cdr3_nt: TGTGCCAGCTCACAAACGGGACAGGGGTTTTACGAGCAGTACTTC; cdr3_aa: CASSQTGQGFYEQYF; clone_size: NA; v_call: TRBV18; d_call: TRBD1; j_call: TRBJ2-7
cdr3_nt: TGTGCCAGCAGTTCGACTAGAGTAAATGAGCAGTTCTTC; cdr3_aa: CASSSTRVNEQFF; clone_size: NA; v_call: TRBV6-2/TRBV6-3; d_call: NA; j_call: TRBJ2-1
cdr3_nt: TGTGCCACCAGTGTGACTAGCTGGGGCACAGATACGCAGTATTTT; cdr3_aa: CATSVTSWGTDTQYF; clone_size: NA; v_call: TRBV24-1; d_call: TRBD2; j_call: TRBJ2-3
cdr3_nt: TGTGCCAGTTTAGAACAGGGATACTATGGCTACACCTTC; cdr3_aa: CASLEQGYYGYTF; clone_size: NA; v_call: TRBV28; d_call: NA; j_call: TRBJ1-2
cdr3_nt: TGTGCCAGCAGTGTGAACGCAGGTCGGTTTTCTGAAGCTTTCTTT; cdr3_aa: CASSVNAGRFSEAFF; clone_size: NA; v_call: TRBV2; d_call: NA; j_call: TRBJ1-1
cdr3_nt: TGTGCCAGCAGCTGGCCGGGACAGGGTAGTGGCTACACCTTC; cdr3_aa: CASSWPGQGSGYTF; clone_size: few; v_call: TRBV11-2; d_call: TRBD1; j_call: TRBJ1-2
cdr3_nt: TGTGCCTGGAGTGTCCTAAGGACTAGCGGGAGGGCCAGCGAGCAGTACTTC; cdr3_aa: CAWSVLRTSGRASEQYF; clone_size: NA; v_call: TRBV30; d_call: TRBD2; j_call: TRBJ2-7
cdr3_nt: TGTGCCAGTAGTATGGTCGGCGGGAGATTTCATGAGCAGTTCTTC; cdr3_aa: CASSMVGGRFHEQFF; clone_size: NA; v_call: TRBV19; d_call: TRBD2; j_call: TRBJ2-1
cdr3_nt: TGTGCCAGCAACCCGGGGGGAACTTTGAATGAGCAGTTCTTC; cdr3_aa: CASNPGGTLNEQFF; clone_size: NA; v_call: TRBV7-2; d_call: TRBD2; j_call: TRBJ2-1
cdr3_nt: TGTGCCAGCAGGCAGGGGGGCTCCTACAATGAGCAGTTCTTC; cdr3_aa: CASRQGGSYNEQFF; clone_size: NA; v_call: TRBV27; d_call: NA; j_call: TRBJ2-1
cdr3_nt: TGTGCCATCAGTGATACCGTTATCCGGGACAGGGCGCCCTATGGCTACACCTTC; cdr3_aa: CAISDTVIRDRAPYGYTF; clone_size: NA; v_call: TRBV10-3; d_call: TRBD1; j_call: TRBJ1-2
cdr3_nt: TGTGCCAGCAGCTTAGAGGCGACAGGGGCCGGGGAGCTGTTTTTT; cdr3_aa: CASSLEATGAGELFF; clone_size: NA; v_call: TRBV11-2; d_call: TRBD1; j_call: TRBJ2-2
cdr3_nt: TGCGCCAGCAGCTTCGTCCAGGGGACCTACGAGCAGTACTTC; cdr3_aa: CASSFVQGTYEQYF; clone_size: NA; v_call: TRBV5-1; d_call: NA; j_call: TRBJ2-7
cdr3_nt: TGCAGCGTCCTCGGGGGGAAGTACGAGCAGTACTTC; cdr3_aa: CSVLGGKYEQYF; clone_size: NA; v_call: TRBV29-1; d_call: TRBD2; j_call: TRBJ2-7
cdr3_nt: TGTGCCAGCAGCCAGAGCATGTCTGGCACAGATACGCAGTATTTT; cdr3_aa: CASSQSMSGTDTQYF; clone_size: few; v_call: TRBV3-1/TRBV3-2; d_call: NA; j_call: TRBJ2-3
cdr3_nt: TGTGCCAGCAGCTTAGCGTCTCTGACAAACACTGAAGCTTTCTTT; cdr3_aa: CASSLASLTNTEAFF; clone_size: NA; v_call: TRBV7-2; d_call: NA; j_call: TRBJ1-1
cdr3_nt: TGTGCCAGCAGCTTAGACAGCAACACCGGGGAGCTGTTTTTT; cdr3_aa: CASSLDSNTGELFF; clone_size: NA; v_call: TRBV7-2; d_call: NA; j_call: TRBJ2-2
cdr3_nt: TGTGCCAGCAGCCAAGATCTCCGGTCTCCGATAATTGGAGATACGCAGTATTTT; cdr3_aa: CASSQDLRSPIIGDTQYF; clone_size: once; v_call: TRBV3-1/TRBV3-2; d_call: NA; j_call: TRBJ2-3
cdr3_nt: TGTGCCATAGGGACTAGCGGGAAGGTTGAGCAGTTCTTC; cdr3_aa: CAIGTSGKVEQFF; clone_size: NA; v_call: TRBV10-3; d_call: TRBD2; j_call: TRBJ2-1
cdr3_nt: TGTGCCAGCTCACCCGCCATGGAAGGGGGTCACATTCAGTACTTC; cdr3_aa: CASSPAMEGGHIQYF; clone_size: NA; v_call: TRBV18; d_call: NA; j_call: TRBJ2-4
cdr3_nt: TGTGCCAGCTCACCTGAGGGGAGGTTTGGCGAGCAGTACTTC; cdr3_aa: CASSPEGRFGEQYF; clone_size: NA; v_call: TRBV18; d_call: NA; j_call: TRBJ2-7
cdr3_nt: TGTGCCAGCAGCTTAGGGGGTAGCGGGAGGTGGGATGAGCAGTTCTTC; cdr3_aa: CASSLGGSGRWDEQFF; clone_size: NA; v_call: TRBV7-8; d_call: TRBD2; j_call: TRBJ2-1
cdr3_nt: TGCGCCAGCAGTCAAGGCAGGTCAGGGGATGAGCAGTTCTTC; cdr3_aa: CASSQGRSGDEQFF; clone_size: few; v_call: TRBV23-1; d_call: NA; j_call: TRBJ2-1
cdr3_nt: TGTGCCAGCAGCGGGACAGGGTCCTACGAGCAGTACTTC; cdr3_aa: CASSGTGSYEQYF; clone_size: NA; v_call: TRBV5-6; d_call: TRBD1; j_call: TRBJ2-7